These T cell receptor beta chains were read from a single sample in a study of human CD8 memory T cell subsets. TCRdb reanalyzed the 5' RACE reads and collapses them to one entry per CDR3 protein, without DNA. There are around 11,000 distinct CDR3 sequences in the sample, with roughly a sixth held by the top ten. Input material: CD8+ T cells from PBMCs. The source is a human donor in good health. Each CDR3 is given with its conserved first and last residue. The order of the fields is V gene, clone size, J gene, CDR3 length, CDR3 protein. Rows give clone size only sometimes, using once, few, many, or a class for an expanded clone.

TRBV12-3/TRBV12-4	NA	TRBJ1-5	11	CASSLGQPQHF
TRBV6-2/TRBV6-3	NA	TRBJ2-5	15	CASSLPSGYQETQYF
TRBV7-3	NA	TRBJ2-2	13	CASSPAGGGELFF
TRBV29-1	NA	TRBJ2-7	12	CSVGRDSYEQYF
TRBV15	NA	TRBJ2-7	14	CATSAGGIFYEQYF
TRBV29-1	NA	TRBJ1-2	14	CSVAGQGKDYGYTF
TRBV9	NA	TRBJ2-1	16	CASSGGAGAPYNEQFF
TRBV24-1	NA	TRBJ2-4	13	CATSDGTENIQYF
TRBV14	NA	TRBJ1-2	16	CASSQGPGQGFYGYTF
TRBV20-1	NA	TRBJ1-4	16	CSVAGFNDGANEKLFF
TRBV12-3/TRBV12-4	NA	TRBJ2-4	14	CASRDSGAKNIQYF
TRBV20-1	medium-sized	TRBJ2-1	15	CSAPQQREPIGEQFF
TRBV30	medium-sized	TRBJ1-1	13	CAWSVSRDTEAFF
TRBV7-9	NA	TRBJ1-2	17	CASSLGRQGVKGDGYTF
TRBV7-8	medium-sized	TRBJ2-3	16	CASSLEAGGLLDTQYF
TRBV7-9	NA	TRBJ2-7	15	CASSLSSGVPLEQYF
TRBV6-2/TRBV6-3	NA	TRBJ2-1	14	CASSYSHLGNEQFF
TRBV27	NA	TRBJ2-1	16	CASSSGTGALGNEQFF
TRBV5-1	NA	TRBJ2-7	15	CASSTGTANYYEQYF
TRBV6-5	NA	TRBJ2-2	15	CASSRAAVLIGELFF
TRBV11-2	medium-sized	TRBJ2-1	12	CASSSLYNEQFF
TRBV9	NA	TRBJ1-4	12	CASSVADEKLFF
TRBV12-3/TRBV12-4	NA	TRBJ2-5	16	CASSSVAGRVGETQYF
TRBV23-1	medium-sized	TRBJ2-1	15	CASSRHRESYNEQFF
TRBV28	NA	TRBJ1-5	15	CASSSTGNSNQPQHF
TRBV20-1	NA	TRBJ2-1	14	CSARALAILNEQFF
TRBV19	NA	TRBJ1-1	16	CASSIDLGSLNTEAFF
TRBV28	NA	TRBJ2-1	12	CASSLFIREQFF
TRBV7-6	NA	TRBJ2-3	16	CASSLTGGLGTDTQYF
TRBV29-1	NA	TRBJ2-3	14	CSVDGSVGTDTQYF
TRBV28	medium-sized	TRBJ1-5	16	CASSSNRDGLDQPQHF
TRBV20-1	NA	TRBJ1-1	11	CSAGPGLEAFF
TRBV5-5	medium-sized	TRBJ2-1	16	CASTPSPGRVDHEQFF
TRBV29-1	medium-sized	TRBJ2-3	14	CSVDERGGPDTQYF
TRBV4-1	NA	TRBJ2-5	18	CASSHYTPLERAGETQYF
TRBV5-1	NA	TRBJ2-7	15	CASSLDAGSSYEQYF
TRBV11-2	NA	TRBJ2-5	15	CASSLVARTQETQYF
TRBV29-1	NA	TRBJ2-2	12	CSVERDMGELFF
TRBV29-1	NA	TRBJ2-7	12	CSARDQGYEQYF
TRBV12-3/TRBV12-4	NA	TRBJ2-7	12	CASSSHSYEQYF
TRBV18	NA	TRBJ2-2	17	CASSPSIWGKNTGELFF
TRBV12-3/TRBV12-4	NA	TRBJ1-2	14	CASSTGTFDYGYTF
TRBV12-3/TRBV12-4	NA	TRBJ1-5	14	CASSLFGIDQPQHF
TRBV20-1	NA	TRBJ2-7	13	CSARTGSSYEQYF
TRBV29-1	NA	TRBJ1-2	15	CSVEDLGPTDYGYTF
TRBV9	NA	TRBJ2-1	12	CASNPGYNEQFF
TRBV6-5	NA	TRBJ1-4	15	CASSYSTALNEKLFF
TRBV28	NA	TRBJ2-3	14	CASKRERGTDTQYF
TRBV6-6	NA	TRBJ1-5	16	CASSYLGQFSNQPQHF
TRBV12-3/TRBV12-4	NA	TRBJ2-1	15	CASSLEGGSYNEQFF
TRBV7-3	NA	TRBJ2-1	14	CASSFSSDYNEQFF
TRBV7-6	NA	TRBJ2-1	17	CASSLYSGESSYNEQFF
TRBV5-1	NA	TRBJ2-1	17	CASSLAGSGAFYNEQFF
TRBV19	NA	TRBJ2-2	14	CASSLGVYTGELFF
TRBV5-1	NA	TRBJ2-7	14	CASSLDRRDYEQYF
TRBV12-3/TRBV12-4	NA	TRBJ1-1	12	CASSFGDTEAFF
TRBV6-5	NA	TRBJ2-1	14	CASRLAGAYNEQFF
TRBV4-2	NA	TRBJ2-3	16	CASSQEWGGSTDTQYF
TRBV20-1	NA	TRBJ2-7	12	CSAPGIGDEQYF
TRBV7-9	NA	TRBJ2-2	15	CASSLFDANTGELFF